Detailed here is one TCR beta chain. This record belongs to a study of T cells in localized non-small cell lung cancer. Measured with immunoSEQ multiplex PCR; TCRdb has only the in-frame clones, and not every one. Here the sample spans 30,000 to 35,000 clones, 90% to 95% being singletons. Trimming stripped 6 bases from V and 4 bases from J, with 11 bases between. The CDR3 contains 13 residues. CDR1 SGHNT and CDR2 YYREEE come from the germline V gene (reference sequence). The sample here was peripheral blood, taken before any cancer treatment. This chain connects TRBV5-4 to TRBJ2-1, with a weak D call TRBD1 (5 bases). This TCR was recovered from a female donor of 60 years or more with stage I lung adenocarcinoma. The CDR3 loop is CASNPQGYNEQFF. CDR3 sequence (DNA): TGTGCCAGCAACCCCCAGGGTTACAATGAGCAGTTCTTC.